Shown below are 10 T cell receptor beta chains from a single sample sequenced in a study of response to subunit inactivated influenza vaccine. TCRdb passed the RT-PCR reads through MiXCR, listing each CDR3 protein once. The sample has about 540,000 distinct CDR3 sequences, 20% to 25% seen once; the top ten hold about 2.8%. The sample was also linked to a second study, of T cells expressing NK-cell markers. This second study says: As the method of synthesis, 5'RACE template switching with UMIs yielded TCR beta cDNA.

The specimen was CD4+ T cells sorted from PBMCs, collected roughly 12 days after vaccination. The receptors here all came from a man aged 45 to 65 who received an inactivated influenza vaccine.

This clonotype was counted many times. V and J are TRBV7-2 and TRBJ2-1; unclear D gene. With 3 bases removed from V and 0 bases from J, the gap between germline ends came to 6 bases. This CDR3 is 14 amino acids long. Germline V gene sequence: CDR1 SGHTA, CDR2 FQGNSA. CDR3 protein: CASSFDSSYNEQFF. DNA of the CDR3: TGTGCCAGCAGCTTCGACTCCTCCTACAATGAGCAGTTCTTC. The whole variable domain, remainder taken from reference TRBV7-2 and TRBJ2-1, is GAGVSQSPSNKVTEKGKDVELRCDPISGHTALYWYRQSLGQGLEFLIYFQGNSAPDKSGLPSDRFSAERTGGSVSTLTIQRTQQEDSAVYLCASSFDSSYNEQFFGPGTRLTVL.

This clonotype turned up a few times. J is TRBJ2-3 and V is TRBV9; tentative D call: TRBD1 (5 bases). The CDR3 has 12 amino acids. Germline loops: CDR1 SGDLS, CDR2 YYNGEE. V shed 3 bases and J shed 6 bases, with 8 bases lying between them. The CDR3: CASSGTSDTQYF. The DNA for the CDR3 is TGTGCCAGCAGCGGGACATCCGATACGCAGTATTTT.

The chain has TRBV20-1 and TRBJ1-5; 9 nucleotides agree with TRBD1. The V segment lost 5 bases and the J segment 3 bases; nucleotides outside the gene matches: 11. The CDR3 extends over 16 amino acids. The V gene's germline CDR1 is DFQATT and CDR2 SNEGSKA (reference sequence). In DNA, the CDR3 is TGCAGTGCTCCCCAGGGGGGACAGGGATACAATCAGCCCCAGCATTTT. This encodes CSAPQGGQGYNQPQHF.

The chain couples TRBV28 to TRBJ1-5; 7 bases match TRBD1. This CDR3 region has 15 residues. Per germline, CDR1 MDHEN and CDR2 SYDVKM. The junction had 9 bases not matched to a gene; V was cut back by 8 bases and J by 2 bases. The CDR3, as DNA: TGTGCCAGCGGCCCAACAGGGGCGGGCAATCAGCCCCAGCATTTT. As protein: CASGPTGAGNQPQHF.

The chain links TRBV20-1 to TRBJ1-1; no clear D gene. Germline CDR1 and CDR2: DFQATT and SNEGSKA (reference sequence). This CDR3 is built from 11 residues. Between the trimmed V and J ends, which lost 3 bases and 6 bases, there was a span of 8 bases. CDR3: CSASRVPEAFF. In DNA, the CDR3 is TGCAGTGCTAGTCGGGTCCCTGAAGCTTTCTTT.

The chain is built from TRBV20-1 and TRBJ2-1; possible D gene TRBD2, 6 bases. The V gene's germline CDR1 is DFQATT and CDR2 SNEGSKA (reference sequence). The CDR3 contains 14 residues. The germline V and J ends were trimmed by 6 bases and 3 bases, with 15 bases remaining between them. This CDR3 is CSAPGGAIYNEQFF. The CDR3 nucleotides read TGCAGTGCCCCCGGCGGGGCGATCTACAATGAGCAGTTCTTC.

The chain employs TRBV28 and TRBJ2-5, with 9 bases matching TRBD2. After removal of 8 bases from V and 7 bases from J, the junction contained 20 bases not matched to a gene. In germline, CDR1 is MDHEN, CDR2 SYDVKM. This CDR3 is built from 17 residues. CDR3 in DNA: TGTGCCAGCGGCGGAAGATTTTTCGGCGGGAGGGGAGGGACCCAGTACTTC. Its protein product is CASGGRFFGGRGGTQYF.

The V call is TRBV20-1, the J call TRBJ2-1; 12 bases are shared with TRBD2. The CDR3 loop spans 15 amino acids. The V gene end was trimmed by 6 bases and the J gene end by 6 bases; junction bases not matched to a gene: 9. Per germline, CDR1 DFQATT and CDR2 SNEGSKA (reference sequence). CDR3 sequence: CSAILAGGSLNEQFF. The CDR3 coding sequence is TGCAGTGCAATACTAGCGGGAGGTTCCCTCAATGAGCAGTTCTTC.

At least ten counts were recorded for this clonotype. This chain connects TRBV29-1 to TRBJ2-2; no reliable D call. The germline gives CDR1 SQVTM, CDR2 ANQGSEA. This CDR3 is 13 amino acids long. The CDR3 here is CGVRARNTGELFF. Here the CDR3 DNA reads TGCGGGGTTAGGGCCAGGAACACCGGGGAGCTGTTTTTT.

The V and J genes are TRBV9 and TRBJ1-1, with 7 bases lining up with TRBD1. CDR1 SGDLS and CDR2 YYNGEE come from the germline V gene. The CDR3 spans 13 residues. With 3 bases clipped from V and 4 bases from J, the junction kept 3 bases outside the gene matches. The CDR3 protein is CASSGWTGTEAFF. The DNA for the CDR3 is TGTGCCAGCAGCGGATGGACAGGCACTGAAGCTTTCTTT.